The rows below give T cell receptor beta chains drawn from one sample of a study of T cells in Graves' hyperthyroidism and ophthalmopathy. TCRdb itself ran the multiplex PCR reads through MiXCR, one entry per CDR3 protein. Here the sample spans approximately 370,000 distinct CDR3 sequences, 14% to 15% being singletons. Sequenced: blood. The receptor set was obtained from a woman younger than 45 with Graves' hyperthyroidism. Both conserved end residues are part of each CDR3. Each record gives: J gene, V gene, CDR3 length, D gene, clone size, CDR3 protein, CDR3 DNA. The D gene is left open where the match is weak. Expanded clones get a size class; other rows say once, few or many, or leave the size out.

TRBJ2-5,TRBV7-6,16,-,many,CASSLGSSGYQETQYF,TGTGCCAGCAGCTTAGGGAGCAGCGGGTACCAAGAGACCCAGTACTTC
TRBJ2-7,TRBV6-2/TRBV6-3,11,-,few,CASSYLNEQYF,TGTGCCAGCAGTTATCTCAACGAGCAGTACTTC
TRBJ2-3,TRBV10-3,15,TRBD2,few,CATGTSGRWADTQYF,TGTGCCACGGGGACTAGCGGGAGGTGGGCAGATACGCAGTATTTT
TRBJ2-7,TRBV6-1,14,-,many,CASSEGGSGYEQYF,TGTGCCAGCAGTGAAGGGGGTAGCGGCTACGAGCAGTACTTC
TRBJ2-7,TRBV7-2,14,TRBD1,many,CASSLGGRGREQYF,TGTGCCAGCAGCCTGGGGGGCAGGGGGCGAGAGCAGTACTTC
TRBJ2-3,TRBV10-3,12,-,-,CAISERIPPEYF,TGTGCCATCAGTGAGAGGATCCCCCCGGAGTATTTT
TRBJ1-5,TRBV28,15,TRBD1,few,CASGGQGLSNQPQHF,TGTGCCAGCGGGGGACAGGGGCTAAGCAATCAGCCCCAGCATTTT
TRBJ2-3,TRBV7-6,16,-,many,CASSARGAGFTDTQYF,TGTGCCAGCAGCGCCCGAGGGGCCGGTTTCACAGATACGCAGTATTTT
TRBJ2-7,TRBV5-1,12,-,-,CASSSVQDEQYF,TGCGCCAGCAGTTCTGTTCAGGACGAGCAGTACTTC
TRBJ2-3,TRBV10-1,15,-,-,CASRAGLLSTDTQYF,TGCGCCAGCAGAGCCGGGCTATTGAGCACAGATACGCAGTATTTT
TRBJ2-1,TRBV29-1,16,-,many,CSVEDLREARWNEQFF,TGCAGCGTTGAAGATCTTCGGGAAGCGAGGTGGAATGAGCAGTTCTTC
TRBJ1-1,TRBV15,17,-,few,CATSRVRTGWLNTEAFF,TGTGCCACCAGCAGAGTGCGCACAGGGTGGTTAAACACTGAAGCTTTCTTT
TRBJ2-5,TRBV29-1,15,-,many,CSVVVLAGLGETQYF,TGCAGCGTTGTAGTTCTCGCGGGGTTAGGTGAGACCCAGTACTTC
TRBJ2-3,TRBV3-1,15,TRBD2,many,CASSLPGLAVDTQYF,TGTGCCAGCAGCCTACCGGGACTAGCGGTAGATACGCAGTATTTT
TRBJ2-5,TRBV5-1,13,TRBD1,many,CASSPRPAGGQYF,TGCGCCAGCAGCCCAAGACCAGCAGGGGGCCAGTACTTC
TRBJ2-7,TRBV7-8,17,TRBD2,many,CASSLEPGLASVNEQYF,TGTGCCAGCAGCTTAGAGCCGGGACTAGCGTCTGTCAACGAGCAGTACTTC
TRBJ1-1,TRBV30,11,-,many,CACVNGLKAFF,TGTGCCTGTGTAAACGGGCTTAAAGCTTTCTTT
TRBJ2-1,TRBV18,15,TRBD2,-,CASSPPVAGANEQFF,TGTGCCAGCTCACCACCGGTAGCGGGAGCCAATGAGCAGTTCTTC
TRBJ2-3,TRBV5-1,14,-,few,CASSFSRGTDTQYF,TGCGCCAGCAGCTTTTCGCGGGGCACAGATACGCAGTATTTT
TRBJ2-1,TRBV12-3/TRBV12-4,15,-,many,CASSSGIPPYNEQFF,TGTGCCAGCAGTTCGGGGATCCCCCCTTACAATGAGCAGTTCTTC
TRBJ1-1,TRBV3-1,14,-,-,CASTERGGRTEAFF,TGTGCCAGCACCGAAAGGGGAGGGCGGACTGAAGCTTTCTTT
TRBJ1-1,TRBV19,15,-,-,CASSIEPALNTEAFF,TGTGCCAGTAGTATAGAACCAGCTCTGAACACTGAAGCTTTCTTT
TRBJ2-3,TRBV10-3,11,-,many,CAISLGDTQYF,TGTGCCATCAGTTTAGGGGATACGCAGTATTTT
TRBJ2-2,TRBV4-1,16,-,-,CASSQALNGPRGELFF,TGCGCCAGCAGCCAAGCTCTGAACGGACCCCGCGGGGAGCTGTTTTTT
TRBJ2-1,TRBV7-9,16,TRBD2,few,CASSPTSGVSYNEQFF,TGTGCCAGCAGTCCTACTAGCGGGGTGTCCTACAATGAGCAGTTCTTC
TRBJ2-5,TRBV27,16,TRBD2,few,CASSPGVAGDGETQYF,TGTGCCAGCAGTCCTGGAGTAGCGGGAGATGGGGAGACCCAGTACTTC
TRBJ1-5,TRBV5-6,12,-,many,CASSLGSQPQHF,TGTGCCAGCAGTTTAGGGTCTCAGCCCCAGCATTTT
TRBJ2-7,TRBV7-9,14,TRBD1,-,CASSSEGQGIEQYF,TGTGCCAGCAGCTCTGAGGGACAGGGGATCGAGCAGTACTTC
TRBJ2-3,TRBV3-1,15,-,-,CASSRDGVGTDTQYF,TGTGCCAGCAGCCGGGATGGGGTCGGCACAGATACGCAGTATTTT
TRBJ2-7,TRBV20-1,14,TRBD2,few,CSARSGSPISEQYF,TGCAGTGCTAGAAGCGGGAGCCCCATTAGTGAGCAGTACTTC
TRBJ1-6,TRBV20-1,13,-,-,CSAGRLFDSPLHF,TGCAGTGCAGGGAGGTTATTTGATTCACCCCTCCACTTT
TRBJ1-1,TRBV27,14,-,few,CASRGGVLNTEAFF,TGTGCCAGCAGGGGGGGGGTCCTGAACACTGAAGCTTTCTTT
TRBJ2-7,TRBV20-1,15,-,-,CSARDWASRRYEQYF,TGCAGTGCTAGAGATTGGGCTAGCAGGCGCTACGAGCAGTACTTC
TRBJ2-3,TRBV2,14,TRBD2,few,CASSLSLAGATQYF,TGTGCCAGCAGTCTTTCACTAGCGGGAGCTACGCAGTATTTT
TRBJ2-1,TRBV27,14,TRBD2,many,CASTSGTGDNEQFF,TGTGCCAGCACGAGCGGGACCGGCGACAATGAGCAGTTCTTC
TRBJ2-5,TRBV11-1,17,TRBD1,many,CASSSPTLPGQSETQYF,TGTGCCAGCAGCTCACCAACACTACCGGGACAGTCGGAGACCCAGTACTTC
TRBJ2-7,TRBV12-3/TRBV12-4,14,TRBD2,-,CASRGGRWAYEQYF,TGTGCCAGCAGGGGCGGGAGGTGGGCCTACGAGCAGTACTTC
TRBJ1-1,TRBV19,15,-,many,CASSINSARNTEAFF,TGTGCCAGTAGTATAAACAGCGCTAGGAACACTGAAGCTTTCTTT
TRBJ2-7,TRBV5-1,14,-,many,CASSLVSSVEEQYF,TGCGCCAGCAGCTTGGTCTCGTCGGTGGAAGAGCAGTACTTC
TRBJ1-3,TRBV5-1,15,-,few,CASRMDGFSGNTIYF,TGCGCCAGCAGGATGGACGGATTCTCTGGAAACACCATATATTTT